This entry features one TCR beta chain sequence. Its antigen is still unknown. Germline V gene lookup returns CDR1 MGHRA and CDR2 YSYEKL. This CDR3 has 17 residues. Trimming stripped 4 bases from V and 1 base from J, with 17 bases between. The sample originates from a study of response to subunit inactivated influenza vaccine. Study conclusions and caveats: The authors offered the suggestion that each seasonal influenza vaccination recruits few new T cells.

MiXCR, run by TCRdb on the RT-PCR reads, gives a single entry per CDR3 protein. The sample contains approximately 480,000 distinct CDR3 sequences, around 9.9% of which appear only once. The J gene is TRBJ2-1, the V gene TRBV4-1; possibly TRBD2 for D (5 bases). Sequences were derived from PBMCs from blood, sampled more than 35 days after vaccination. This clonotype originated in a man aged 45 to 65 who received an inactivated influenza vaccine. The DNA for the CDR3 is TGCGCCAGCAGCCCGCTCGAGGGCGCGACTTCCTACAATGAGCAGTTCTTC. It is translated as CASSPLEGATSYNEQFF.